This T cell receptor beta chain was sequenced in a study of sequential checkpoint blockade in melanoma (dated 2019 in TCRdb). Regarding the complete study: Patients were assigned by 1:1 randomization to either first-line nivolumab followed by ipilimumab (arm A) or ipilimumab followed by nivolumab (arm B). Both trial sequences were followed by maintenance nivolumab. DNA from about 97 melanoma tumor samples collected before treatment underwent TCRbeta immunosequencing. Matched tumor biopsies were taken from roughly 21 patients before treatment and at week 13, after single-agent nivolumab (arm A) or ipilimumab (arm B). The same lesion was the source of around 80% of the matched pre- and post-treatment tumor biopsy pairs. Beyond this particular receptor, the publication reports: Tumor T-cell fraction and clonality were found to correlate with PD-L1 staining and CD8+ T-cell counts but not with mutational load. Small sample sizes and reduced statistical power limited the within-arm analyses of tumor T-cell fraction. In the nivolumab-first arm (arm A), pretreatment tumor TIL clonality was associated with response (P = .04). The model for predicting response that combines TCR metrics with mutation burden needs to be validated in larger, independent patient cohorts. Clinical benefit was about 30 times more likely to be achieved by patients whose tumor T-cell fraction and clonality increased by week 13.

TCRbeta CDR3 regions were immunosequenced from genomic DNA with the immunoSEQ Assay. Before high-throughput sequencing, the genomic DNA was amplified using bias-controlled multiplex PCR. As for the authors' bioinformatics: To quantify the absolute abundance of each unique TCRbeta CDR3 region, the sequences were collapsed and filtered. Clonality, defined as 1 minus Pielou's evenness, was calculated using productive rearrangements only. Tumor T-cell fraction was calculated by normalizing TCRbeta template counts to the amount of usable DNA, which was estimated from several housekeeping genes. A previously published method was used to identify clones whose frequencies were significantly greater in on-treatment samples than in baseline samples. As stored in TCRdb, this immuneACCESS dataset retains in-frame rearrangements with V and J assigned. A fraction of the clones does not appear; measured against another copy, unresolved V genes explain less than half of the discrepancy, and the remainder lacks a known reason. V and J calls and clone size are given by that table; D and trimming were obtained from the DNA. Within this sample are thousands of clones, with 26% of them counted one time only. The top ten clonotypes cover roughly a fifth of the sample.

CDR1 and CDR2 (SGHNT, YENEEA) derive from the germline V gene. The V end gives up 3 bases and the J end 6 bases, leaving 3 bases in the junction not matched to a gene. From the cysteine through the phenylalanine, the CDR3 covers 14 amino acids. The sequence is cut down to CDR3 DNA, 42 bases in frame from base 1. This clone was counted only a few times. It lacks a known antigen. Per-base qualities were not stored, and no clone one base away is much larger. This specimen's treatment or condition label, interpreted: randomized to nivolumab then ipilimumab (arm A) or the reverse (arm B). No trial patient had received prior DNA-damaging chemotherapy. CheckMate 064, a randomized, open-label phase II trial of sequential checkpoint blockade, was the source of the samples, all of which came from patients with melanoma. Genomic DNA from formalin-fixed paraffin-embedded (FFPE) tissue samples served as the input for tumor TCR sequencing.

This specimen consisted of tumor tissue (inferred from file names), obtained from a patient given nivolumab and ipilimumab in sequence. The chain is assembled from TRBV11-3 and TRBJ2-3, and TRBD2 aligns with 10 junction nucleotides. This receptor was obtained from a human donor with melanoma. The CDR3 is CASSLSGGADTQYF. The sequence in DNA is TGTGCCAGCAGCTTGAGCGGGGGGGCCGATACGCAGTATTTT.